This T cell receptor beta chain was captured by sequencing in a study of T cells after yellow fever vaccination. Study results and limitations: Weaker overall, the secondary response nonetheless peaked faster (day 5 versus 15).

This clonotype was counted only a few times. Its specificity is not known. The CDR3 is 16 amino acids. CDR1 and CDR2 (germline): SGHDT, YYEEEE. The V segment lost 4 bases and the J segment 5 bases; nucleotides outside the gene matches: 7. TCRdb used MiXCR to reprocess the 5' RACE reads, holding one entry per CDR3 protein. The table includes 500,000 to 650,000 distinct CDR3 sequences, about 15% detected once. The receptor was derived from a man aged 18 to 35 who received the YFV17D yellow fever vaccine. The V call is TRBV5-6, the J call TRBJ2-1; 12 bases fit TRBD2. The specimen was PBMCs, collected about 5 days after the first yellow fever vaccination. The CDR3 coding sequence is TGTGCCAGCAGCCTCCCGACTAGCGGGGGTCACAATGAGCAGTTCTTC. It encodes CASSLPTSGGHNEQFF.